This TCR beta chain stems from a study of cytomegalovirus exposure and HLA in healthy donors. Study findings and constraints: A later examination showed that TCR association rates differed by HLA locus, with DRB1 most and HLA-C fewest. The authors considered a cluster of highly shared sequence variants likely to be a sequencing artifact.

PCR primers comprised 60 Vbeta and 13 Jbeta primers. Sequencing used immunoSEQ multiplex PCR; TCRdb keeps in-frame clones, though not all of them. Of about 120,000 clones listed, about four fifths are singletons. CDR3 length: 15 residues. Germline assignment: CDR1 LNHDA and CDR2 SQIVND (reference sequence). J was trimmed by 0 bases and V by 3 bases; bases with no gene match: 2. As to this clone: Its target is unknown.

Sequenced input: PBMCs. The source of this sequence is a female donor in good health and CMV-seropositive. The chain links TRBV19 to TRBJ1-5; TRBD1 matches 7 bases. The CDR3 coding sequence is TGTGCCAGTAGTATGGGACAGTATAGCAATCAGCCCCAGCATTTT. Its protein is CASSMGQYSNQPQHF.